One sample yielded the 14 T cell receptor beta chains listed below, sequenced in a study of CD8 T cells in ankylosing spondylitis. Study observations and caveats: In ankylosing spondylitis blood, a motif of several highly homologous TCR beta variants appeared characteristic.

Their specific antigens are unknown. In TCRdb, the 5' RACE reads were re-called with MiXCR into one record per CDR3 protein. This sample has 450,000 to 550,000 distinct CDR3 sequences, with 5.3% found just once. What was sequenced was blood, either unsorted or a sorted T cell fraction (not recorded which). The receptors here all came from a male donor with ankylosing spondylitis.

The CDR3 protein is CASQRSGLYEQYF. The CDR3 region has the DNA TGTGCCAGCCAGAGGAGCGGACTCTACGAGCAGTACTTC. The chain joins TRBV27 to TRBJ2-7; tentative D call: TRBD2 (5 bases). The CDR3 extends over 13 amino acids. Germline CDR1 and CDR2: MNHEY and SMNVEV (reference sequence). Trimming removed 8 bases at V and 3 bases at J, with 14 bases between.

This clonotype was picked up many times. The chain couples TRBV10-3 to TRBJ2-3, with TRBD1 identical over 7 bases. The trim removed 5 bases at V and 0 bases at J, leaving 5 bases unmatched. The CDR3 contains 15 residues. Germline V CDR1 and CDR2: ENHRY, SYGVKD. In nucleotides, the CDR3 is TGTGCCATCAGTCTTCCGGGACAGAGCACAGATACGCAGTATTTT. Translation gives CAISLPGQSTDTQYF.

This clonotype was seen a few times. The chain uses TRBV4-2 and TRBJ2-7, with D possibly being TRBD1 or TRBD2 (5 bases each). With 4 bases removed from V and 2 bases from J, the gap between germline ends came to 18 bases. Germline values: CDR1 LGHNA, CDR2 YNFKEQ. There are 16 residues in the CDR3. The CDR3 DNA is TGTGCCAGCAGCCCTGCGCTGGGACCCTTTACCTACGAGCAGTACTTC. Amino acids: CASSPALGPFTYEQYF.

A remark on this clonotype: This clone may be a read error of a much larger clone one base away. The CDR3 carries no conserved terminal phenylalanine or tryptophan, so it likely arises from a read error. The CDR3 here is CATSRDHKNIQYS. CDR3 DNA: TGTGCCACCAGCAGAGATCACAAAAACATTCAGTACTCC. V gene TRBV15 combines with J gene TRBJ2-4; D is unresolved. The V and J ends lost 0 bases and 3 bases respectively, with 3 bases between them. The germline CDR1 and CDR2 sequences are LNHNV and YYDKDF (reference sequence). The CDR3 is made up of 13 amino acids.

This clonotype occurred many times. The chain couples TRBV9 to TRBJ2-5; TRBD1 might be the D (6 bases). The CDR3 has 16 amino acids. Trimming took 0 bases from V and 0 from J, leaving 12 bases between them. Germline-derived CDR1 and CDR2 are SGDLS and YYNGEE. As DNA, the CDR3 is TGTGCCAGCAGCGTAGCCCCCGGACAGTACCAAGAGACCCAGTACTTC. Its protein is CASSVAPGQYQETQYF. Looking up the rest from reference TRBV9 and TRBJ2-5 gives the full variable domain: DSGVTQTPKHLITATGQRVTLRCSPRSGDLSVYWYQQSLDQGLQFLIQYYNGEERAKGNILERFSAQQFPDLHSELNLSSLELGDSALYFCASSVAPGQYQETQYFGPGTRLLVL.

This clonotype was detected only a few times. The chain carries TRBV20-1 and TRBJ2-7, with D possibly TRBD2 on 7 matching bases. This CDR3 has 16 amino acids. Germline V gives CDR1 DFQATT, CDR2 SNEGSKA (reference sequence). Trimming removed 0 bases at V and 4 bases at J, with 19 bases between. The CDR3, as DNA: TGCAGTGCTAGAGAGGGGGGCGGGGGTCTGAGGTACGAGCAGTACTTC. Encoded protein: CSAREGGGGLRYEQYF.

The genes are TRBV9 and TRBJ2-1; the match to TRBD2 covers 9 bases. This CDR3 contains 15 residues. Germline CDR1 SGDLS, CDR2 YYNGEE. V shed 2 bases and J 9 bases; nucleotides not matched to a gene: 9. CDR3 nucleotide sequence: TGTGCCAGCAGCGTGGAGCGGGGGGTCCCGTCTGAGCAGTTCTTC. This gives the protein CASSVERGVPSEQFF.

This clonotype was recorded at least ten times. The chain combines TRBV5-1 with TRBJ2-7, with TRBD1 as a possible D gene (5 bases). The CDR3 has 15 amino acids. V lost 0 bases and J lost 4, with 14 bases in between. The V gene's germline CDR1 is SGHRS and CDR2 YFSETQ. The CDR3 loop reads CASSLDAGSAYEQYF. Here the CDR3 DNA reads TGCGCCAGCAGCTTGGACGCAGGGTCTGCGTACGAGCAGTACTTC. Full variable domain (outside the CDR3, taken from reference TRBV5-1 and TRBJ2-7): KAGVTQTPRYLIKTRGQQVTLSCSPISGHRSVSWYQQTPGQGLQFLFEYFSETQRNKGNFPGRFSGRQFSNSRSEMNVSTLELGDSALYLCASSLDAGSAYEQYFGPGTRLTVT.

V and J are TRBV5-6 and TRBJ1-2; a weak D match, TRBD1 (5 bases). This CDR3 has 13 amino acids. Trimming took 9 bases from V and 8 from J, leaving 20 bases between them. Per the germline V gene, CDR1 is SGHDT and CDR2 is YYEEEE. The CDR3 reads CAMGRGGGEGYTF. CDR3 DNA sequence: TGTGCCATGGGCCGCGGGGGTGGAGAAGGCTACACCTTC.

This clonotype was counted between two and nine times. This chain joins TRBV10-3 and TRBJ2-6; D gene unclear. This CDR3 spans 19 amino acids. The germline CDR1 and CDR2 sequences are ENHRY and SYGVKD. V was pared by 4 bases and J by 0 bases, with 19 bases between. DNA for the CDR3: TGTGCCATCAGTGGTCTCACCGGCGACTCCCTCTCTGGGGCCAACGTCCTGACTTTC. Translating gives CAISGLTGDSLSGANVLTF.

This clonotype was seen at least ten times. CDR3 bases: TGTGCCTGCCGGGGCTTACAAGAGACCCAGTACTTC. Residues: CACRGLQETQYF. J is TRBJ2-5 and V is TRBV10-3; D might be TRBD1 or TRBD2, each matching 5 bases. Trimming stripped 11 bases from V and 2 bases from J, with 12 bases between. The CDR3 is 12 residues long. Germline CDR1 ENHRY, CDR2 SYGVKD.

This clonotype has ten or more counts. As DNA, the CDR3 is TGTGCCAGCAGCGCCAGGGGCCGCGACTACGAGCAGTACTTC. Its protein is CASSARGRDYEQYF. The chain recombines TRBV9 with TRBJ2-7; D might be TRBD1 (6 bases). Deletions cut 3 bases from V and 3 bases from J, with 13 bases between. This CDR3 has 14 amino acids. The germline V gene has CDR1 SGDLS and CDR2 YYNGEE.

This clonotype has a count of ten or more. The chain joins TRBV5-1 to TRBJ2-7, with D possibly matching TRBD2 (7 bases). Germline CDR1 and CDR2: SGHRS and YFSETQ. V shed 4 bases and J shed 5 bases, with 19 bases lying between them. The CDR3 covers 15 residues. This CDR3 reads CASSPLGGAGDEQYF. The CDR3 DNA reads as TGCGCCAGCAGCCCCTTAGGGGGTGCGGGGGACGAGCAGTACTTC.

This clonotype was observed many times. The genes are TRBV20-1 and TRBJ2-3; D gene ambiguous. The V end lost 7 bases, the J end lost 0 bases, and 17 bases lay between the germline ends. Germline V gene sequence: CDR1 DFQATT, CDR2 SNEGSKA (reference sequence). The CDR3 has 15 amino acids. Here the CDR3 DNA reads TGCAGTGTTTCGGGTCGACTCAGTAGCACAGATACGCAGTATTTT. It translates to CSVSGRLSSTDTQYF.